Presented here are 16 T cell receptor beta chains from one specimen sequenced in a study of blood T cell repertoires in COVID-19 (dated by TCRdb to about 2020). The library relied on the immunoSEQ multiplex PCR assay. TCRdb re-hosts the immuneACCESS table, in-frame sequences only. Its copies lack some clones; in the studies checked, an unresolved V gene accounts for under half of them, and the cause for the rest is not known. The sample contains around 200,000 clones, 90% of them found a single time. The ten biggest clones cover 1.2% of the sample. The sample comprised PBMCs or T cells enriched from blood (not recorded which). The origin of the receptors is a man aged 25 to 45 who had recovered from COVID-19.

The V gene is TRBV27, the J gene TRBJ2-5; TRBD1 aligns across 9 bases. Losses at the gene ends were 3 bases for V and 4 bases for J; bases not matched to a gene: 9. This CDR3 is 16 amino acids long. CDR1 is MNHEY, CDR2 SMNVEV, per germline (reference sequence). The CDR3 region is CASSLGTGTGRETQYF. CDR3 coding DNA: TGTGCCAGCAGTTTGGGGACCGGGACAGGGAGAGAGACCCAGTACTTC.

The chain couples TRBV6-2 or TRBV6-3 to TRBJ2-7; 7 nucleotides align to TRBD1. The germline gives CDR1 MNHEY, CDR2 SVGEGT. This CDR3 is 15 amino acids long. J gave up 3 bases and V 6 bases, and 11 bases lay outside the gene matches. DNA of the CDR3: TGTGCCAGCAGCACCCGGGTGACAGGGATCTACGAGCAGTACTTC. Its translation is CASSTRVTGIYEQYF.

This clone has a single count. The chain combines TRBV5-1 with TRBJ2-5, with D hard to call. The CDR3 covers 15 residues. Trimming took off 0 bases at V and 5 bases at J, with 14 bases between the two ends. Per germline, CDR1 SGHRS and CDR2 YFSETQ. The CDR3 reads CASSLVGSPFETQYF. The CDR3 nucleotides read TGCGCCAGCAGCTTGGTTGGTAGTCCGTTCGAGACCCAGTACTTC.

The rearrangement links TRBV19 to TRBJ2-7; 10 nucleotides line up with TRBD2. Germline values: CDR1 LNHDA, CDR2 SQIVND (reference sequence). V lost 3 bases to trimming and J lost 3 bases; unmatched junction nucleotides: 5. The CDR3 has 15 residues. CDR3 coding DNA: TGTGCCAGTAGTATCGGATCTAGCGGGAGCTACGAGCAGTACTTC. Protein product: CASSIGSSGSYEQYF.

The rearrangement uses TRBV18 and TRBJ1-3; TRBD1 matches 9 bases. V dropped 2 bases and J dropped 4; count of bases not matched to a gene: 6. CDR3 length equals 16 residues. The germline CDR1 and CDR2 sequences are KGHSH and LQKENI. The CDR3 DNA reads TGTGCCAGCTCACCAGGACAGGGGAACCGAGGAAACACCATATATTTT. It yields the protein CASSPGQGNRGNTIYF. The whole variable domain, remainder taken from reference TRBV18 and TRBJ1-3, is NAGVMQNPRHLVRRRGQEARLRCSPMKGHSHVYWYRQLPEEGLKFMVYLQKENIIDESGMPKERFSAEFPKEGPSILRIQQVVRGDSAAYFCASSPGQGNRGNTIYFGEGSWLTVV.

V and J are TRBV2 and TRBJ1-4; 7 nucleotides line up with TRBD1. Germline V CDR1 and CDR2: SNHLY, FYNNEI. J lost 4 bases, V lost 9 bases, and 5 bases had no gene match. The CDR3 runs to 13 residues. The CDR3 sequence: CARGGQSNEKLFF. DNA for the CDR3: TGTGCCAGAGGGGGACAGAGTAATGAAAAACTGTTTTTT.

CDR3 amino acids: CASSNPGQGSFQPQHF. CDR3 nucleotide sequence: TGTGCCAGTAGTAATCCGGGACAGGGTAGTTTTCAGCCCCAGCATTTT. The chain joins TRBV19 to TRBJ1-5, with 9 nucleotides matching TRBD1. Germline CDR1 and CDR2: LNHDA and SQIVND (reference sequence). This CDR3 has 16 residues. The V and J ends lost 4 bases and 6 bases, in that order; junction bases with no gene match: 10. The variable domain in full, with the rest retrieved from reference TRBV19 and TRBJ1-5, is DGGITQSPKYLFRKEGQNVTLSCEQNLNHDAMYWYRQDPGQGLRLIYYSQIVNDFQKGDIAEGYSVSREKKESFPLTVTSAQKNPTAFYLCASSNPGQGSFQPQHFGDGTRLSIL.

This rearrangement joins TRBV6-5 to TRBJ2-2, with TRBD1 matching over 9 bases. The V and J ends lost 4 bases and 4 bases, in that order; junction bases with no gene match: 4. Germline V gives CDR1 MNHEY, CDR2 SVGAGI. This CDR3 region has 15 residues. DNA of the CDR3: TGTGCCAGCAGTTGGGGACAGGGTATCACCGGGGAGCTGTTTTTT. It encodes CASSWGQGITGELFF.

The chain recombines TRBV19 with TRBJ1-2; 7 bases agree with TRBD1. This CDR3 region has 15 residues. Germline CDR1 reads LNHDA; CDR2 reads SQIVND (reference sequence). The J segment lost 2 bases and the V segment lost 5 bases, leaving 8 bases of the junction unmatched. DNA of the CDR3: TGTGCCAGTAGTCCCTCGACAGGGACCAACTATGGCTACACCTTC. It codes for CASSPSTGTNYGYTF.

The V call is TRBV5-1, the J call TRBJ2-7; 13 nucleotides match TRBD2. The CDR3 has 18 amino acids. The V gene's germline CDR1 is SGHRS and CDR2 YFSETQ. V was clipped by 4 bases and J by 3 bases; unmatched bases: 13. The DNA for the CDR3 is TGCGCCAGCAGCCGAATGACTAGCGGGGGGACAAACCTCTACGAGCAGTACTTC. This gives the protein CASSRMTSGGTNLYEQYF.

This chain connects TRBV5-1 to TRBJ2-3, with TRBD2 identical over 9 bases. Germline CDR1 is SGHRS and CDR2 is YFSETQ. V shed 8 bases, J shed 4 bases, and the junction held 8 bases outside the gene matches. The CDR3 consists of 14 residues. CDR3 loop: CASHTSGSADTQYF. DNA for the CDR3: TGCGCCAGTCACACTAGCGGGTCGGCAGATACGCAGTATTTT. The full variable domain, completed using reference TRBV5-1 and TRBJ2-3, is KAGVTQTPRYLIKTRGQQVTLSCSPISGHRSVSWYQQTPGQGLQFLFEYFSETQRNKGNFPGRFSGRQFSNSRSEMNVSTLELGDSALYLCASHTSGSADTQYFGPGTRLTVL.

This rearrangement joins TRBV5-1 to TRBJ2-5; the match to TRBD2 covers 11 bases. The V gene's germline CDR1 is SGHRS and CDR2 YFSETQ. J was trimmed by 5 bases and V by 2 bases; bases with no gene match: 8. There are 16 residues in the CDR3. CDR3 protein: CASSLSLAGGGETQYF. The CDR3, as DNA: TGCGCCAGCAGCTTATCCCTAGCGGGAGGAGGCGAGACCCAGTACTTC. Variable domain in full (rest from reference TRBV5-1 and TRBJ2-5): KAGVTQTPRYLIKTRGQQVTLSCSPISGHRSVSWYQQTPGQGLQFLFEYFSETQRNKGNFPGRFSGRQFSNSRSEMNVSTLELGDSALYLCASSLSLAGGGETQYFGPGTRLLVL.

The chain combines TRBV6-5 with TRBJ2-3, with D perhaps TRBD1 (5 bases). V was trimmed by 2 bases and J by 0 bases, leaving 6 bases between them. Germline CDR1 MNHEY, CDR2 SVGAGI. The CDR3 sequence is 14 residues long. This CDR3 reads CASSYRQSTDTQYF. The CDR3 region has the DNA TGTGCCAGCAGTTACCGACAGAGCACAGATACGCAGTATTTT.

CDR3: CASSLSTGVANYGYTF. CDR3 nucleotide sequence: TGTGCCAGCAGTTTGTCGACAGGAGTAGCTAACTATGGCTACACCTTC. The chain is built from TRBV27 and TRBJ1-2; tentative D call: TRBD1 (6 bases). Trimming removed 3 bases from V and 0 bases from J, with 14 bases in between. From germline, CDR1 is MNHEY and CDR2 SMNVEV (reference sequence). The CDR3 totals 16 residues.

The V and J genes are TRBV6-2 or TRBV6-3 and TRBJ2-2, with D possibly being TRBD1 (5 bases). Germline values: CDR1 MNHEY, CDR2 SVGEGT. V lost 0 bases, J lost 4 bases, and 12 bases lay in between. The CDR3 covers 16 residues. In DNA form, the CDR3 reads TGTGCCAGCAGTTACTCCTACAGGTCCGGCACCGGGGAGCTGTTTTTT. This translates into CASSYSYRSGTGELFF.

The V gene is TRBV9, the J gene TRBJ1-1, with TRBD1 matching over 9 bases. The trim removed 4 bases at V and 8 bases at J, leaving 12 bases unmatched. The CDR3 totals 15 residues. The germline V gene encodes CDR1 SGDLS and CDR2 YYNGEE. Written as DNA, the CDR3 is TGTGCCAGCAGCCCGCCCAACAGGGGGCGGGTAGAAGCTTTCTTT. Translation: CASSPPNRGRVEAFF. Full variable domain (missing parts from reference TRBV9 and TRBJ1-1): DSGVTQTPKHLITATGQRVTLRCSPRSGDLSVYWYQQSLDQGLQFLIQYYNGEERAKGNILERFSAQQFPDLHSELNLSSLELGDSALYFCASSPPNRGRVEAFFGQGTRLTVV.